This TCR beta chain was documented in a study of sequential checkpoint blockade in melanoma. V shed 0 bases and J 7 bases; nucleotides not matched to a gene: 2. Germline CDR1 is KGHSY and CDR2 is FQNENV. This CDR3 is built from 13 residues. Sequenced by immunoSEQ multiplex PCR; TCRdb stores in-frame clones only, minus some. The table records approximately 1,800 clones, around 17% of them present only once. The sample's treatment: randomized to nivolumab then ipilimumab (arm A) or the reverse (arm B). Patients had received no earlier DNA-damaging chemotherapy. This specimen consisted of tumor tissue (inferred from file names), obtained from a patient given nivolumab and ipilimumab in sequence. This receptor was identified in a human donor with melanoma. The J gene is TRBJ1-1, the V gene TRBV16; 7 nucleotides line up with TRBD1. The chain's CDR3 is CASSQSRQGEAFF. The DNA of the CDR3 is TGTGCCAGCAGCCAATCCAGACAGGGTGAAGCTTTCTTT.